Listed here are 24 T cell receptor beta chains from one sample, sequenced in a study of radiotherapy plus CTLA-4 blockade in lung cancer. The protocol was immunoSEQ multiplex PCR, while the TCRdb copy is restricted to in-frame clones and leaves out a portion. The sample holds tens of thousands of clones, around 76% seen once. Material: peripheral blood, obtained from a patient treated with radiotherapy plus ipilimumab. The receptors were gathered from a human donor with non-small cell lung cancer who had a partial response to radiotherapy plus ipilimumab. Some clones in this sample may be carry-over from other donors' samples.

CDR3 residues: CASGETSGGAGQTQYF. In nucleotides, the CDR3 is TGCGCCAGCGGAGAGACTAGCGGGGGGGCCGGACAGACCCAGTACTTC. The chain couples TRBV5-1 to TRBJ2-5; 14 bases line up with TRBD2. J was trimmed by 6 bases and V by 7 bases; bases with no gene match: 11. The CDR3 contains 16 residues. Germline V gene sequence: CDR1 SGHRS, CDR2 YFSETQ.

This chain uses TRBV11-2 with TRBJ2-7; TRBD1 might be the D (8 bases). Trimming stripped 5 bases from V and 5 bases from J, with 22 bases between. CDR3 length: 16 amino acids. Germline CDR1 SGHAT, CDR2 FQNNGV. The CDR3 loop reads CASSHQRTGSGDEQYF. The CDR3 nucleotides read TGTGCCAGCAGCCACCAGAGGACAGGGAGCGGGGACGAGCAGTACTTC.

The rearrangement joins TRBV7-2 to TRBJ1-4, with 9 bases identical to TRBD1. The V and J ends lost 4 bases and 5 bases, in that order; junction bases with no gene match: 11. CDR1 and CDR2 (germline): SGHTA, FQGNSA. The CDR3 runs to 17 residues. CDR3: CASSSQSFDRGNEKLFF. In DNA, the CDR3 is TGTGCCAGCAGCTCACAGAGTTTCGACAGGGGGAATGAAAAACTGTTTTTT.

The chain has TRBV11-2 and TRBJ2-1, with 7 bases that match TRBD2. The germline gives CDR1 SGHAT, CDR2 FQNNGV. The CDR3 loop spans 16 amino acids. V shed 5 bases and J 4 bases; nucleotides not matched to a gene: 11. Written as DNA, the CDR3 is TGTGCCAGCAGCCAACAGCGGGACCTAGGATACAATGAGCAGTTCTTC. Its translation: CASSQQRDLGYNEQFF.

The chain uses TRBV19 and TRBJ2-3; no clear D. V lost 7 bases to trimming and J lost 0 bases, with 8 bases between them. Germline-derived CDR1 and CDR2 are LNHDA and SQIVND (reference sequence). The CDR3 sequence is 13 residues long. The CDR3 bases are TGTGCCAGTAAACGAGGAAGCACAGATACGCAGTATTTT. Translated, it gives CASKRGSTDTQYF.

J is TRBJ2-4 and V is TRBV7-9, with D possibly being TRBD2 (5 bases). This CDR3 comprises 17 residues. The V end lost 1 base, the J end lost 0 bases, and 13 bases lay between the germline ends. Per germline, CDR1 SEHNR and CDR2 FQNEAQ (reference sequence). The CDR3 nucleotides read TGTGCCAGCAGCTTAGAGCGGCCGTACATAGCCAAAAACATTCAGTACTTC. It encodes CASSLERPYIAKNIQYF.

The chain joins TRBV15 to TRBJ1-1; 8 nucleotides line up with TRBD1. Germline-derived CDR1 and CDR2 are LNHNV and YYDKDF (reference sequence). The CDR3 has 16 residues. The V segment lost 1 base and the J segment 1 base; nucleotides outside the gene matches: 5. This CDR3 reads CATSRGGQGRNTEAFF. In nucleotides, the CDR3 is TGTGCCACCAGCAGAGGTGGACAGGGTCGGAACACTGAAGCTTTCTTT.

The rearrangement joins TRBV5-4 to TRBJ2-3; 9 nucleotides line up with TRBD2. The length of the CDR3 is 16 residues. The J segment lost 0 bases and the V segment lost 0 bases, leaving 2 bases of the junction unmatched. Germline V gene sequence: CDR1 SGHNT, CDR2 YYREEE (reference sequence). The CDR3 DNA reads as TGTGCCAGCAGCTTGGGGGGACTAGCAAGCACAGATACGCAGTATTTT. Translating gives CASSLGGLASTDTQYF. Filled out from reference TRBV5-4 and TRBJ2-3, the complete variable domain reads ETGVTQSPTHLIKTRGQQVTLRCSSQSGHNTVSWYQQALGQGPQFIFQYYREEENGRGNFPPRFSGLQFPNYSSELNVNALELDDSALYLCASSLGGLASTDTQYFGPGTRLTVL.

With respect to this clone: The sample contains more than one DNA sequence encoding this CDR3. The CDR3 region is CASRTALSGANVLTF. The CDR3 DNA reads TGTGCCAGCCGGACAGCCCTCTCTGGGGCCAACGTCCTGACTTTC. J is TRBJ2-6 and V is TRBV2, with D possibly TRBD1 on 6 matching bases. The CDR3 is 15 residues long. Germline lookup yields CDR1 SNHLY and CDR2 FYNNEI. V shed 8 bases and J shed 0 bases, with 11 bases lying between them.

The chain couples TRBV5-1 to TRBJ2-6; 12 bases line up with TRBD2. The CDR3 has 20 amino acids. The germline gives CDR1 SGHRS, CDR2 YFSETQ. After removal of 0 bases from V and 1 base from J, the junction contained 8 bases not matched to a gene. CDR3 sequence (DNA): TGCGCCAGCAGCTTGGTGTGGGTACTAGCGGGAGGTTCTGGGGCCAACGTCCTGACTTTC. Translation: CASSLVWVLAGGSGANVLTF.

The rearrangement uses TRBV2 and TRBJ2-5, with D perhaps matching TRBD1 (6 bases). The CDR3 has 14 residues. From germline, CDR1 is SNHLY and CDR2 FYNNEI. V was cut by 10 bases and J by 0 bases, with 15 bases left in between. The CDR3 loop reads CATKNRDYQETQYF. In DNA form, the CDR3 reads TGTGCCACCAAAAACAGGGATTACCAAGAGACCCAGTACTTC.

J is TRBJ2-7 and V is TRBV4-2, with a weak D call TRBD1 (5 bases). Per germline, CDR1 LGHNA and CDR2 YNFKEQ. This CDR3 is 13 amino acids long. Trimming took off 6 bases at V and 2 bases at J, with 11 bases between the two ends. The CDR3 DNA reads TGTGCCAGCAGTGGTCAGGGCACCTACGAGCAGTACTTC. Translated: CASSGQGTYEQYF.

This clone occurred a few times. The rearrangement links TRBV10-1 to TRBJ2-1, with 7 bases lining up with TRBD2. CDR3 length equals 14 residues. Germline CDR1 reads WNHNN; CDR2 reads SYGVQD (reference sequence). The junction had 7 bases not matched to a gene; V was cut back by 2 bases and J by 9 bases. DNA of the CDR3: TGCGCCAGCAGTGAGAGGAGACTAGCCGGTGAGCAGTTCTTC. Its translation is CASSERRLAGEQFF.

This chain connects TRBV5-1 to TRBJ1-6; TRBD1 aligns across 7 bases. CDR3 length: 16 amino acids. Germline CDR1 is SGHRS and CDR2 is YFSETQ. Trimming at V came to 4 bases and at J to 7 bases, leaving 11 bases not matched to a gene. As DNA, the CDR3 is TGCGCCAGCAGCCAAACTCTGGGACAGCAAAATTCACCCCTCCACTTT. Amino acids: CASSQTLGQQNSPLHF.

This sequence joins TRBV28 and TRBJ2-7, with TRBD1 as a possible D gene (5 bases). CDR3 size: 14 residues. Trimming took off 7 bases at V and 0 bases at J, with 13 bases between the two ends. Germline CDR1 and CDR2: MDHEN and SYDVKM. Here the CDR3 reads CASNRQGSSYEQYF. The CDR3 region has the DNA TGTGCCAGCAATAGGCAGGGCAGCTCCTACGAGCAGTACTTC.

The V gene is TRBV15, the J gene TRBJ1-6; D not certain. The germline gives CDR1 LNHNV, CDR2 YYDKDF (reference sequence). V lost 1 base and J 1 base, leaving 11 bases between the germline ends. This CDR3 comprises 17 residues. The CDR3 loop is CATSRGRSRSYNSPLHF. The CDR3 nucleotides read TGTGCCACCAGCAGAGGCCGATCCAGATCCTATAATTCACCCCTCCACTTT.

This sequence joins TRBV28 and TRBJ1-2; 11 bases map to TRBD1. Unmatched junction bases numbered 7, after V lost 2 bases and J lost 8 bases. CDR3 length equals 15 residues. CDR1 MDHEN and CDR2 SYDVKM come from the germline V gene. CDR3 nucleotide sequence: TGTGCCAGCAGTTTACCTGGGACAGGGGGTTTGGGCTACACCTTC. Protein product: CASSLPGTGGLGYTF.

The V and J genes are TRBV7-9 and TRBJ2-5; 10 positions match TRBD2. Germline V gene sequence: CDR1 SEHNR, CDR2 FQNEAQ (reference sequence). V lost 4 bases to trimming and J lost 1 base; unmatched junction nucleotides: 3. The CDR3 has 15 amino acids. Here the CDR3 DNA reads TGTGCCAGCAGCTCCCAGCGGGAGGGCCAAGAGACCCAGTACTTC. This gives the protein CASSSQREGQETQYF.

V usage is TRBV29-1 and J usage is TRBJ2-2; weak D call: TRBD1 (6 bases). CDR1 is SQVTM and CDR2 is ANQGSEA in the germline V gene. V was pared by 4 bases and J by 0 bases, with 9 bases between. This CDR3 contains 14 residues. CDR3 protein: CSVVEGANTGELFF. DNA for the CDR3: TGCAGCGTTGTTGAGGGGGCGAACACCGGGGAGCTGTTTTTT.

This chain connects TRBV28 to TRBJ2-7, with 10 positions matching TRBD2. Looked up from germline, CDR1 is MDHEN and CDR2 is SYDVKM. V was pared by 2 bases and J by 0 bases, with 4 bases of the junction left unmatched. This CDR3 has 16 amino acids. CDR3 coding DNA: TGTGCCAGCAGTTTAGGTAGCGGGGGGCTCTCCTACGAGCAGTACTTC. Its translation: CASSLGSGGLSYEQYF.

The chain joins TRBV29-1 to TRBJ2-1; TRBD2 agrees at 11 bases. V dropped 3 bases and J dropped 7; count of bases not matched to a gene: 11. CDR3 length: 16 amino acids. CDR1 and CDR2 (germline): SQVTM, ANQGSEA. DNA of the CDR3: TGCAGCGTTGAGAGTAGCGGGAGGGCCTTCGGAAATGAGCAGTTCTTC. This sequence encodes CSVESSGRAFGNEQFF.

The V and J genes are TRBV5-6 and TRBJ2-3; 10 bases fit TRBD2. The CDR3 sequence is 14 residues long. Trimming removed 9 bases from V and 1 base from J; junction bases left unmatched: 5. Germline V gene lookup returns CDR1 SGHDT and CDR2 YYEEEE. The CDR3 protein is CATLTSGGTDTQYF. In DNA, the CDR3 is TGTGCCACCCTAACTAGCGGGGGCACAGATACGCAGTATTTT.

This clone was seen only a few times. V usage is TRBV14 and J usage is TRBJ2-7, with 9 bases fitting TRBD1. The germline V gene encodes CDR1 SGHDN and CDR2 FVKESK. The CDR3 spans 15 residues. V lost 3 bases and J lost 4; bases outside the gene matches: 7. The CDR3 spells CASSHPGQGPYEQYF. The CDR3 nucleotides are TGTGCCAGCAGCCACCCGGGACAGGGCCCTTACGAGCAGTACTTC.

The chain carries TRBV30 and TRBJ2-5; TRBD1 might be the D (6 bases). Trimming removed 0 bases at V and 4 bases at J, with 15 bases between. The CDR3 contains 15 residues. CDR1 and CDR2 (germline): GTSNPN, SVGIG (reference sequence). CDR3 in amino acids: CAWSVGGSMGETQYF. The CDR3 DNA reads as TGTGCCTGGAGTGTAGGGGGATCAATGGGAGAGACCCAGTACTTC.